This passage covers 16 T cell receptor beta chains from one sample sequenced in a study of blood T cell repertoires in COVID-19. TCRdb keeps only in-frame clones here, not all; method: immunoSEQ multiplex PCR. Altogether around 170,000 clones are present, 83% being singletons, with the ten largest covering around 6.1%. Sequencing was carried out using peripheral blood. The receptor set was obtained from a woman between 40 and 55 years old with acute or convalescent COVID-19.

V gene TRBV11-2 combines with J gene TRBJ1-2; tentative D call: TRBD1 (6 bases). Trimming took off 1 base at V and 2 bases at J, with 11 bases between the two ends. Germline loops: CDR1 SGHAT, CDR2 FQNNGV. The CDR3 totals 15 residues. CDR3 sequence reads: CASSLVAGVNYGYTF. The DNA for the CDR3 is TGTGCCAGCAGCTTAGTTGCAGGGGTGAACTATGGCTACACCTTC.

CDR3 in amino acids: CASRRDSRSGNTIYF. CDR3 DNA sequence: TGCGCCAGCAGGAGGGACAGCCGCTCTGGAAACACCATATATTTT. The rearrangement uses TRBV4-1 and TRBJ1-3, with 7 positions matching TRBD1. The CDR3 runs to 15 residues. Germline CDR1 reads MGHRA; CDR2 reads YSYEKL. Germline trimming cut 6 bases from V and 0 bases from J; bases unmatched to any gene: 5.

V and J are TRBV18 and TRBJ2-2, with 9 positions matching TRBD1. Germline trimming cut 6 bases from V and 6 bases from J; bases unmatched to any gene: 5. Germline loops: CDR1 KGHSH, CDR2 LQKENI. This CDR3 is 14 amino acids long. The CDR3 DNA reads TGTGCCAGCTCCCGGACAGGGGAACCCGGGGAGCTGTTTTTT. It codes for CASSRTGEPGELFF.

The chain uses TRBV14 and TRBJ2-1; 7 positions match TRBD1. CDR3 length: 16 residues. Germline V lookup: CDR1 SGHDN, CDR2 FVKESK. The V and J ends lost 3 bases and 3 bases, in that order; junction bases with no gene match: 8. CDR3 DNA: TGTGCCAGCAGCCACCTCGCAGGGGGAATCTACAATGAGCAGTTCTTC. Amino acid sequence: CASSHLAGGIYNEQFF. The full variable domain, its missing parts supplied by reference TRBV14 and TRBJ2-1, is EAGVTQFPSHSVIEKGQTVTLRCDPISGHDNLYWYRRVMGKEIKFLLHFVKESKQDESGMPNNRFLAERTGGTYSTLKVQPAELEDSGVYFCASSHLAGGIYNEQFFGPGTRLTVL.

The chain combines TRBV5-1 with TRBJ1-4; unclear D gene. The CDR3 is made up of 14 amino acids. CDR1 and CDR2 from the germline V gene are SGHRS and YFSETQ. Trimming stripped 4 bases from V and 0 bases from J, with 7 bases between. CDR3 protein: CASSERATNEKLFF. The CDR3 coding sequence is TGCGCCAGCAGCGAAAGAGCAACTAATGAAAAACTGTTTTTT.

The chain couples TRBV9 to TRBJ1-3; possible D gene TRBD1, 6 bases. Looked up from germline, CDR1 is SGDLS and CDR2 is YYNGEE. Trimming left V 4 bases short and J 5 bases short, with 16 bases between. This CDR3 region has 15 residues. DNA of the CDR3: TGTGCCAGCAGCACCAAACAGGGAGTAAGAAACACCATATATTTT. Its translation is CASSTKQGVRNTIYF.

The CDR3 coding sequence is TGTGCCAGCAGCTTGGCCGCCAGGACAGGATCCTACGAGCAGTACTTC. Translation: CASSLAARTGSYEQYF. This chain uses TRBV5-4 with TRBJ2-7; 7 bases are shared with TRBD1. Per the germline V gene, CDR1 is SGHNT and CDR2 is YYREEE (reference sequence). V shed 0 bases and J 1 base; nucleotides not matched to a gene: 7. The CDR3 sequence is 16 residues long.

V usage is TRBV11-2 and J usage is TRBJ2-1, with TRBD2 matching 11 bases. Per the germline V gene, CDR1 is SGHAT and CDR2 is FQNNGV. Unmatched junction bases numbered 6, after V lost 5 bases and J lost 0 bases. This CDR3 is built from 17 residues. In nucleotides, the CDR3 is TGTGCCAGCAGCCGGCCCCTAGCGGGAGGCTCCTACAATGAGCAGTTCTTC. Translation gives CASSRPLAGGSYNEQFF.

The chain links TRBV4-1 to TRBJ1-4, with 9 bases lining up with TRBD1. V lost 4 bases, J lost 6 bases, and 9 bases stayed unmatched. The CDR3 totals 16 residues. Germline V CDR1 and CDR2: MGHRA, YSYEKL. CDR3 loop: CASSLSRDRVYEKLFF. The CDR3 coding sequence is TGCGCCAGCAGCCTTTCCCGGGACAGGGTTTATGAAAAACTGTTTTTT.

V usage is TRBV9 and J usage is TRBJ2-7; TRBD2 agrees at 9 bases. Germline CDR1 SGDLS, CDR2 YYNGEE. The V segment lost 0 bases and the J segment 2 bases; nucleotides outside the gene matches: 6. The CDR3 loop spans 16 amino acids. CDR3: CASSVAIAGDPYEQYF. DNA of the CDR3: TGTGCCAGCAGCGTAGCCATAGCGGGGGACCCCTACGAGCAGTACTTC.

This clone was observed once. This chain uses TRBV5-4 with TRBJ2-7; 8 bases line up with TRBD2. This CDR3 comprises 14 residues. The germline V gene has CDR1 SGHNT and CDR2 YYREEE (reference sequence). Trimming at V came to 3 bases and at J to 5 bases, leaving 7 bases not matched to a gene. Here the CDR3 DNA reads TGTGCCAGCAGCTCCGGGACTAGTGGCCACGAGCAGTACTTC. Amino acids: CASSSGTSGHEQYF.

This chain joins TRBV15 and TRBJ1-6; D unresolved. The CDR3 is 15 residues long. Germline CDR1 is LNHNV and CDR2 is YYDKDF (reference sequence). Trimming removed 3 bases from V and 7 bases from J, with 13 bases in between. The DNA for the CDR3 is TGTGCCACCAGCAGGTCCCGGGGTAGCAATTCACCCCTCCACTTT. Its protein is CATSRSRGSNSPLHF.

The chain links TRBV5-1 to TRBJ1-2; no firm D call. Per the germline V gene, CDR1 is SGHRS and CDR2 is YFSETQ. The CDR3 length is 14 residues. Trimming shortened V by 1 base and J by 6 bases, and 13 bases separated the two germline ends. CDR3: CASSLYGAGDGYTF. DNA of the CDR3: TGCGCCAGCAGCTTGTATGGCGCAGGCGATGGCTACACCTTC.

The chain has TRBV28 and TRBJ2-7, with 8 bases identical to TRBD2. CDR1 and CDR2 from the germline V gene are MDHEN and SYDVKM. With V trimmed by 3 bases and J by 1 base, 17 bases remained unmatched. The CDR3 contains 19 residues. The CDR3 DNA follows: TGTGCCAGCAGTTTCCCTGCAAGTTCGGGGGGGTTGCCATCCTACGAGCAGTACTTC. Amino acid sequence: CASSFPASSGGLPSYEQYF.

The chain links TRBV6-6 to TRBJ1-1, with 7 bases that match TRBD1. Germline loops: CDR1 MNHNY, CDR2 SVGAGI (reference sequence). This CDR3 contains 14 residues. Unmatched junction bases numbered 9, after V lost 7 bases and J lost 4 bases. CDR3 DNA: TGTGCCAGCAAAAACACAGGGGCGAGCACTGAAGCTTTCTTT. Translating it yields CASKNTGASTEAFF.

The rearrangement joins TRBV7-9 to TRBJ2-5, with D tentatively TRBD2 (5 bases). The V gene's germline CDR1 is SEHNR and CDR2 FQNEAQ (reference sequence). This CDR3 spans 13 amino acids. Trimming pared 1 base from V and 4 bases from J, leaving 7 bases between. In nucleotides, the CDR3 is TGTGCCAGCAGCTTAGGCGGGCCAGAGACCCAGTACTTC. Its protein product is CASSLGGPETQYF. Full variable domain (missing parts from reference TRBV7-9 and TRBJ2-5): DTGVSQNPRHKITKRGQNVTFRCDPISEHNRLYWYRQTLGQGPEFLTYFQNEAQLEKSRLLSDRFSAERPKGSFSTLEIQRTEQGDSAMYLCASSLGGPETQYFGPGTRLLVL.